This T cell receptor (beta chain) appears in the sequencing data of a study of graft-versus-host responses after intestinal transplantation. About the research overall: Transplant types were multivisceral, liver-intestinal, or isolated intestinal. Among the recipients, all got anti-thymocyte globulin induction and then tacrolimus and steroids for 2 to 3 years. Findings and limits, study-wide: Early post-transplant falls in HvG clones accompanied the peak levels of circulating GvH clones. Recipient marrow held GvH clones, some first seen in ileum or blood.

Of note for this clone: Its antigen remains unidentified.

The CDR3 length is 15 residues. The V and J ends lost 7 bases and 4 bases respectively, with 17 bases between them. Germline V gene lookup returns CDR1 MDHEN and CDR2 SYDVKM. Using immunoSEQ multiplex PCR, the repertoire was profiled, and TCRdb retains in-frame clones only, with some absent. The repertoire holds about 88,000 clones, with about 94% as singletons. Specimen: unstimulated CD4+ T cells sorted from spleen or lymph node cells, collected before transplant. The source of this sequence is a human donor who was the organ donor for an intestinal transplant. V is TRBV28 and J is TRBJ2-1; D possibly uses TRBD1 or TRBD2 (5 bases each). The CDR3 loop reads CASTVGDLSYNEQFF. Written as DNA, the CDR3 is TGTGCCAGCACCGTCGGGGACCTCTCTTACAATGAGCAGTTCTTC.